The clone carrying this T cell receptor (beta chain) was seen more than once but under ten times. Its antigen remains unidentified. TCRdb reprocessed the 5' RACE reads with MiXCR, giving one entry per CDR3 protein. The sample has roughly 700,000 distinct CDR3 sequences; more than 6.5% are singletons. This entry belongs to a study of identical twins. Study-wide findings and caveats: The degree of excess twin sharing was weaker in beta out-of-frame sequences. Out-of-frame sharing of TCR alpha in monozygotic twins was underestimated by models. Partly confounded zero-insertion analyses could result from invariant MAIT and iNKT cells.

Germline V CDR1 and CDR2: SEHNR, FQNEAQ (reference sequence). The trim removed 5 bases at V and 5 bases at J, leaving 12 bases unmatched. This CDR3 spans 16 amino acids. This sample was also put to use in a study of yellow fever vaccine responses in identical twins.

Sequencing was carried out using PBMCs. This TCR was sampled from a young woman in good health. The V and J genes are TRBV7-9 and TRBJ2-7; 10 bases are shared with TRBD2. This CDR3 reads CASSPEGVAGGHEQYF. CDR3 sequence (DNA): TGTGCCAGCAGCCCAGAGGGGGTAGCGGGAGGTCACGAGCAGTACTTC.